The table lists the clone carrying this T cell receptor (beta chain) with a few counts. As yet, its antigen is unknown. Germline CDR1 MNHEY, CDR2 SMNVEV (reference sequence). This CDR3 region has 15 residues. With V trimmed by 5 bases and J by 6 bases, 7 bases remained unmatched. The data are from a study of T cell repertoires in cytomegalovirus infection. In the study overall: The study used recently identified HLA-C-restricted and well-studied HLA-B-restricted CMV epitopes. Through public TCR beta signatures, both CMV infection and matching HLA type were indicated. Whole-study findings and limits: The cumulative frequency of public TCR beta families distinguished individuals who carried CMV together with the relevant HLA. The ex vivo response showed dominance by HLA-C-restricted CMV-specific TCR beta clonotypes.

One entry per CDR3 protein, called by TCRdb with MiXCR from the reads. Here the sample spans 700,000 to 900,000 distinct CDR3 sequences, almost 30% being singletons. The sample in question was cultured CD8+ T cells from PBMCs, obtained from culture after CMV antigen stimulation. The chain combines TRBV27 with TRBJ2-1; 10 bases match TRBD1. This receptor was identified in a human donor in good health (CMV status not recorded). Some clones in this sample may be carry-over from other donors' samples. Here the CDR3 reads CASSKDRGPVNEQFF. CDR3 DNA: TGTGCCAGCAGTAAAGACAGGGGGCCTGTCAATGAGCAGTTCTTC.